Each of the 7 T cell receptor beta chains below was sequenced from the same sample in a study of T-cell reconstitution after alpha-beta-depleted transplantation in children. Library preparation (for TCRbeta) was performed with unique molecular identifiers. TCRdb recomputed calls from the PCR reads with MiXCR, one row per CDR3 protein. The data contain around 680,000 distinct CDR3 sequences, roughly 17% of them singletons. Sequences were derived from PBMCs from the stem cell graft donor, sampled from the stem cell graft. The receptors stem from a human donor who donated a stem cell graft to a child with acute myeloid leukemia.

This clonotype was detected ten times or more. The chain has TRBV20-1 and TRBJ2-7, with D unclear. V lost 5 bases and J lost 0, with 5 bases in between. Germline CDR1 is DFQATT and CDR2 is SNEGSKA (reference sequence). This CDR3 has 11 amino acids. Written as DNA, the CDR3 is TGCAGTGCTCGGGCCTCCTACGAGCAGTACGTC. Amino acids: CSARASYEQYV.

This chain connects TRBV7-9 to TRBJ1-2; D may be TRBD1 (6 bases). V lost 8 bases to trimming and J lost 2 bases, with 18 bases between them. This CDR3 spans 15 amino acids. Germline V gene data show CDR1 as SEHNR and CDR2 as FQNEAQ (reference sequence). The CDR3 spells CASVGGGGGNYGYTF. As DNA, the CDR3 is TGTGCCAGCGTTGGGGGCGGCGGCGGGAACTATGGCTACACCTTC. The full variable domain, with the rest looked up from reference TRBV7-9 and TRBJ1-2, is DTGVSQNPRHKITKRGQNVTFRCDPISEHNRLYWYRQTLGQGPEFLTYFQNEAQLEKSRLLSDRFSAERPKGSFSTLEIQRTEQGDSAMYLCASVGGGGGNYGYTFGSGTRLTVV.

The chain carries TRBV9 and TRBJ2-2; D unresolved. This CDR3 has 16 amino acids. The germline gives CDR1 SGDLS, CDR2 YYNGEE. V was shortened by 0 bases and J by 0 bases, with 9 bases between the two germline ends. CDR3 nucleotides: TGTGCCAGCAGCGTAGCTGGCAGATCGAACACCGGGGAGCTGTTTTTT. Amino acid sequence: CASSVAGRSNTGELFF.

The chain is built from TRBV5-1 and TRBJ2-1, with 8 bases fitting TRBD2. The CDR3 covers 15 residues. The germline gives CDR1 SGHRS, CDR2 YFSETQ. Germline trimming cut 6 bases from V and 0 bases from J; bases unmatched to any gene: 5. CDR3 sequence reads: CASKSGGDSYNEQFF. The DNA of the CDR3 is TGCGCCAGCAAGAGCGGGGGCGACTCCTACAATGAGCAGTTCTTC.

This chain links TRBV12-3 or TRBV12-4 with TRBJ2-3; D is perhaps TRBD2 (6 bases). V lost 3 bases and J lost 3, with 10 bases in between. The CDR3 runs to 14 residues. CDR3 loop: CASSFAGWTDTQYF. CDR3 DNA sequence: TGTGCCAGCAGTTTCGCGGGATGGACAGATACGCAGTATTTT.

Only a few counts were recorded for this clonotype. The CDR3 here is CSARDMRAPRTDTQYF. CDR3 coding DNA: TGCAGTGCTAGAGATATGAGGGCTCCTCGCACAGATACGCAGTATTTT. The chain uses TRBV20-1 and TRBJ2-3, with D perhaps TRBD2 (5 bases). Germline V CDR1 and CDR2: DFQATT, SNEGSKA (reference sequence). Trimming left V 0 bases short and J 1 base short, with 14 bases between. There are 16 residues in the CDR3.

V and J are TRBV12-3 or TRBV12-4 and TRBJ2-7; D is unclear. The CDR3 extends over 14 amino acids. The V end lost 3 bases, the J end lost 3 bases, and 12 bases lay between the germline ends. The CDR3, as DNA: TGTGCCAGCAGTTTTAGCCTGGAGAGCTACGAGCAGTACTTC. It encodes CASSFSLESYEQYF.